A selection of T cell receptor beta chains follows, all from one sample in a study of blood T cell repertoires in COVID-19. The method was immunoSEQ multiplex PCR; TCRdb's version includes in-frame clones alone and lacks a portion of them. Among 150,000 to 200,000 clones listed, approximately 86% were seen once. Sequenced: peripheral blood. These receptor sequences come from a man in his 60s with acute or convalescent COVID-19. CDR3s include the opening cysteine and the closing phenylalanine or tryptophan. The order of the fields is CDR3 DNA, CDR3 protein, clone size, J gene, V gene, D gene. The D gene is left open where the match is weak. Clone sizes are given selectively: once, few, many, or a class where the clone is expanded.

TGTGCCAGCAGCCGCGGAGAGCAGGGGGGCTGGGAGACCCAGTACTTC,CASSRGEQGGWETQYF,.,TRBJ2-5,TRBV3-1/TRBV3-2,.
TGTGCCAGCAGACAGACAGGGGGTGAGGGCTATGGCTACACCTTC,CASRQTGGEGYGYTF,few,TRBJ1-2,TRBV2,TRBD1
TGTGCCAGTCTGTGGGGGCGAACTGAAGCTTTCTTT,CASLWGRTEAFF,few,TRBJ1-1,TRBV19,.
TGTGCCAGCAGCAAAAACCCCATCCAGTTAGCGGGAGGGCCCTACGCAGATACGCAGTATTTT,CASSKNPIQLAGGPYADTQYF,.,TRBJ2-3,TRBV21-1,.
TGCAGCGTTGCTCTGGGACAGGGGAACACTGAAGCTTTCTTT,CSVALGQGNTEAFF,.,TRBJ1-1,TRBV29-1,TRBD1
TGCAGCGCTGCGACTAGCGGGACAGATACGCAGTATTTT,CSAATSGTDTQYF,.,TRBJ2-3,TRBV29-1,TRBD2
TGTGCCAGTACCGCCCGGACAGGCGGCTACACCTTC,CASTARTGGYTF,.,TRBJ1-2,TRBV19,TRBD1
TGTGCCAGTAGTAGTAGCGGGAGGGCCGGGATCGTTGAGCAGTTCTTC,CASSSSGRAGIVEQFF,.,TRBJ2-1,TRBV19,TRBD2
TGTGCCAGCAGCTTCACAGGGGCCCAAGGCTACACCTTC,CASSFTGAQGYTF,.,TRBJ1-2,TRBV7-9,TRBD1
TGTGCCAGCAGTTCGGGGGAATGGGAGACCCAGTACTTC,CASSSGEWETQYF,.,TRBJ2-5,TRBV6-2/TRBV6-3,.
TGTGCCAGTAGTTGGGGGGAGGCCTACAATGAGCAGTTCTTC,CASSWGEAYNEQFF,once,TRBJ2-1,TRBV19,.
TGTGCCAGCAGTTCCCCGGCAGGGGGCCCTAATGAAAAACTGTTTTTT,CASSSPAGGPNEKLFF,.,TRBJ1-4,TRBV28,TRBD1
TGTGCCACCAGTGATCCCCAGGGGCCCCAGCATTTT,CATSDPQGPQHF,.,TRBJ1-5,TRBV24-1,.
TGTGCCACCAGGTCGACATCTGACGAGCAGTACTTC,CATRSTSDEQYF,once,TRBJ2-7,TRBV24-1,.
TGTGCCAGCACCGTAAGAGGGGGGGGAGCTTTCTTT,CASTVRGGGAFF,.,TRBJ1-1,TRBV12-3/TRBV12-4,.
TGCGCCAGCAGCTTGGGGGGACTAGCGGTTTCCTCCAAAGAGACCCAGTACTTC,CASSLGGLAVSSKETQYF,.,TRBJ2-5,TRBV5-1,TRBD2